These 5 T cell receptor beta chains came from one sample sequenced in a study of T cells in women clearing cervical HPV infection. Only in-frame clones appear in the TCRdb table, and some are missing; sequencing was by immunoSEQ multiplex PCR. The sample includes 39,000 or so clones. Sequenced input: blood buffy coat. These receptors all stem from a woman aged 18 to 75 with a cervical HPV16 infection that either progressed to CIN3+ or cleared (not recorded which).

About this clone: The read gets to within 3 residues of the CDR3 end, and the germline J gene fills in the rest. V and J are TRBV29-1 and TRBJ1-1; 9 bases are shared with TRBD1. V trimming: 7 bases; J trimming: 4 bases; junction bases outside the gene matches: 4. The CDR3 contains 12 residues. CDR1 is SQVTM, CDR2 ANQGSEA, per germline. Incomplete CDR3 DNA: TGCAGCGCCCGGGACAGGGCCACTGAA. Translated: CSARDRATE. The CDR3 in its entirety is CSARDRATEAFF.

As regards this clone: The read is 3 residues too short to cover the CDR3 end, so that end is filled in from the germline J gene. The rearrangement links TRBV7-2 to TRBJ2-1; TRBD2 matches 13 bases. The CDR3 has 14 amino acids. The germline V gene encodes CDR1 SGHTA and CDR2 FQGNSA. V gave up 5 bases and J gave up 8 bases; unmatched junction bases: 3. The CDR3 here is CASSVTSGRDEQFF. Partial CDR3 DNA: TGTGCCAGCAGCGTAACTAGCGGGAGGGATGAG.

The sequenced part of the CDR3 DNA is TGTGCCAGCAGTGAGGCGGCCATTTCCTCTGGC. Protein sequence: CASSEAAISSG. The CDR3 as a whole reads CASSEAAISSGYTF. The chain couples TRBV2 to TRBJ1-2, with D hard to call. Read coverage stops 3 residues before the CDR3 terminus; the germline J gene supplies the remainder. This CDR3 comprises 14 residues. Germline values: CDR1 SNHLY, CDR2 FYNNEI. The V end lost 3 bases, the J end lost 7 bases, and 15 bases lay between the germline ends.

For this clone: The observed sequence ends 3 residues before the CDR3 terminus, with the missing tail filled in from the germline J gene. The gene calls are TRBV10-3 and TRBJ2-3; TRBD2 aligns across 10 bases. V was clipped by 7 bases and J by 1 base; unmatched bases: 2. The CDR3 totals 14 residues. Germline CDR1 is ENHRY and CDR2 is SYGVKD. This chain's CDR3 is CAIKGTSGTDTQYF. CDR3 DNA, as far as it was read: TGTGCCATCAAGGGGACTAGCGGCACAGATACG.

As for this clone: The read terminates 3 residues ahead of where the CDR3 ends, so the germline J gene completes it. The chain has TRBV28 and TRBJ2-7; 12 nucleotides agree with TRBD2. The CDR3 is made up of 13 amino acids. Germline V gene sequence: CDR1 MDHEN, CDR2 SYDVKM. V lost 9 bases, J lost 3 bases, and 3 bases stayed unmatched. The DNA read from the CDR3 is TGTGCCAGTGGACTAGCGGGGAACTACGAG. Its translation is CASGLAGNYE. The full CDR3 protein reads CASGLAGNYEQYF.